This T cell receptor beta chain was profiled in a study of Tregs in tolerant kidney transplant recipients. Study-level results: Validation in larger populations is needed because few patients were studied. Nucleotide sequences could not be compared across some patients' samples due to primer changes. Biological reproducibility was not directly addressed in this study.

Only in-frame clones appear in the TCRdb table, and some are missing; sequencing was by immunoSEQ multiplex PCR. The sample shows 80,000 or so clones, 90% to 95% of them seen only once. Regarding this clone: Its antigen is not known.

This CDR3 region has 14 residues. Trimming cost V 6 bases and J 1 base; bases outside gene matches: 4. Germline V CDR1 and CDR2: SGDLS, YYNGEE. Related graft donors supplied nonmyeloablative bone marrow transplants, and mixed chimerism was transient. CD4+CD25+CD127- Tregs, CD4+CD25- non-Tregs, CD4 and CD8 cells were sorted. The starting material was CD4+ T cells from blood (PBMCs), obtained 24 months after the transplant. The rearrangement links TRBV9 to TRBJ2-3, with 8 bases matching TRBD2. The TCR sequence derives from a human patient who received a combined kidney and bone marrow transplant. A share of the T cells may be of graft donor origin. CDR3 sequence (DNA): TGTGCCAGCACCGCACTAGCGGGCACAGATACGCAGTATTTT. Its protein is CASTALAGTDTQYF. The full variable domain, rest sourced from reference TRBV9 and TRBJ2-3, is DSGVTQTPKHLITATGQRVTLRCSPRSGDLSVYWYQQSLDQGLQFLIQYYNGEERAKGNILERFSAQQFPDLHSELNLSSLELGDSALYFCASTALAGTDTQYFGPGTRLTVL.